The entry below gives a single T cell receptor (beta chain) sequence along with its context. The antigen is undetermined. Using immunoSEQ multiplex PCR, the repertoire was profiled, and TCRdb retains in-frame clones only, with some absent. The sample includes about 65,000 clones, around nine tenths seen only once; the top ten take around a tenth. Time point meaning: after dendritic cell vaccination, including at tumor progression/relapse. PBMC were collected before vaccination, two weeks after the third vaccination, and at progression. These data come from a study of glioma-infiltrating T cells after dendritic cell vaccination. For the study at large: Treatment, given 2003 to 2012, was autologous tumor lysate-pulsed dendritic cell vaccination.

Overall study findings and caveats: Complete blood and tumor specimen sets were limited to few patients.

The CDR3 is 18 residues long. V lost 3 bases and J lost 5; bases outside the gene matches: 13. Per the germline V gene, CDR1 is SGHDN and CDR2 is FVKESK. The specimen was blood, collected after dendritic cell vaccination. This chain joins TRBV14 and TRBJ2-5; 12 bases are a match to TRBD1. This TCR came from a human donor with glioblastoma. Here the CDR3 DNA reads TGTGCCAGCAGCCACTATCCCCCGGGACAGGGGGCTGGGGAGACCCAGTACTTC. As protein: CASSHYPPGQGAGETQYF.